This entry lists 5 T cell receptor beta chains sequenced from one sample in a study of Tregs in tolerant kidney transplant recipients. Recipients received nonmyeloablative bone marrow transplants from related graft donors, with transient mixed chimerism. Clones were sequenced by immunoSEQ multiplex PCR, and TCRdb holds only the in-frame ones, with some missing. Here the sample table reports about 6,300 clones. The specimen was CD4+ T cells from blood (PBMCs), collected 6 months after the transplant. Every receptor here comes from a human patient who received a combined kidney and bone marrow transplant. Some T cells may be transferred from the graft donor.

CDR3: CASRAAGTVSYNEQFF. Incomplete CDR3 DNA: TGTGCCAGCAGGGCAGCGGGAACCGTCTCCTACAATGAG. V and J are TRBV28 and TRBJ2-1, with 7 bases fitting TRBD2. The read is 3 residues too short to cover the CDR3 end, so that end is filled in from the germline J gene. Germline V gene lookup returns CDR1 MDHEN and CDR2 SYDVKM. The CDR3 has 16 amino acids. V shed 6 bases, J shed 0 bases, and the junction held 8 bases outside the gene matches.

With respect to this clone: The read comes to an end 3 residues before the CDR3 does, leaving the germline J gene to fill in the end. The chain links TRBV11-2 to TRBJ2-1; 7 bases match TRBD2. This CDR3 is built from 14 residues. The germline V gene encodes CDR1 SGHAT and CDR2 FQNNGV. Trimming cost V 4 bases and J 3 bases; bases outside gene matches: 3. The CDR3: CASSWGGVYNEQFF. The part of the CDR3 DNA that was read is TGTGCCAGCAGCTGGGGGGGAGTCTACAATGAG. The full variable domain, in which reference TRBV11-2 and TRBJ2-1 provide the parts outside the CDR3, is EAGVAQSPRYKIIEKRQSVAFWCNPISGHATLYWYQQILGQGPKLLIQFQNNGVVDDSQLPKDRFSAERLKGVDSTLKIQPAKLEDSAVYLCASSWGGVYNEQFFGPGTRLTVL.

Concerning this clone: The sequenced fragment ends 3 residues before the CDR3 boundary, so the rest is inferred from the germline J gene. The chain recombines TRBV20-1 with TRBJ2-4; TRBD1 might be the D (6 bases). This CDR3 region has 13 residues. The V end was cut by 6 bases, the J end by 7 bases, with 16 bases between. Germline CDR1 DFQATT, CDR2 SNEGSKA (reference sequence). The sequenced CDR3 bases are TGCAGTGCCGCCCTAGGGACACGTAACATT. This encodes CSAALGTRNI. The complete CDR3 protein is CSAALGTRNIQYF.

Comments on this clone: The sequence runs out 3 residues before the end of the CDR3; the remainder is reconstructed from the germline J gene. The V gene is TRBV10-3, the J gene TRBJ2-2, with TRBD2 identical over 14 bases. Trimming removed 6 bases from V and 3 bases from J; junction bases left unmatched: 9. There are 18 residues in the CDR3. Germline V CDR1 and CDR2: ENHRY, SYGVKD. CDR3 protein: CAISTQTSGRAHTGELFF. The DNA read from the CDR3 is TGTGCCATCAGCACCCAGACTAGCGGGAGGGCCCACACCGGGGAG.

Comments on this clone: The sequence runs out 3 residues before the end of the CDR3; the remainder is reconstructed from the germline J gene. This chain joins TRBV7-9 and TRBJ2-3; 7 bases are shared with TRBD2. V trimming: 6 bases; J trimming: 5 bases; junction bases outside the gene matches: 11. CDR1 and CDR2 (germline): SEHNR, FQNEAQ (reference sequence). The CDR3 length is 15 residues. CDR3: CASRQGSSGQDTQYF. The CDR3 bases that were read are TGTGCCAGCAGACAAGGGTCTAGCGGCCAAGATACG.